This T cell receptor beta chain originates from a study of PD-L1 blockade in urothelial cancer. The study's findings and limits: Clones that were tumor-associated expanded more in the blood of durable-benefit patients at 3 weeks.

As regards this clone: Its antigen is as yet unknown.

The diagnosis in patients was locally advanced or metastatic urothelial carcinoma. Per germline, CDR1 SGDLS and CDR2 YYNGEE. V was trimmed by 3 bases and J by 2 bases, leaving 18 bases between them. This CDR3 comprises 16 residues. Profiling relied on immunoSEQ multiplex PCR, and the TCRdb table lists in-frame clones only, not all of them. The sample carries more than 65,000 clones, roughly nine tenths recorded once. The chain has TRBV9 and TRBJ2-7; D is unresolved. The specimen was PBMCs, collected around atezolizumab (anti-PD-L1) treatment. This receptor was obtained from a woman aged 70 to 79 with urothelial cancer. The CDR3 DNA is TGTGCCAGCAGCGCCAAGCGCTCCGCCGCCGCCTACGAGCAGTACTTC. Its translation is CASSAKRSAAAYEQYF.